The sequence of this T cell receptor beta chain was determined in a study of graft-versus-host responses after intestinal transplantation. Only in-frame clones appear in the TCRdb table, and some are missing; sequencing was by immunoSEQ multiplex PCR. The data contain some 77,000 clones, 92% of them seen just once; the ten biggest clones take up 0.55% to 0.8%. The sequences come from PBMCs, collected 98 days after intestinal transplantation. This TCR was recovered from a human patient who received an intestinal transplant, so some T cells may come from the graft donor.

CDR3 nucleotides: TGTGCCACCAGCGCCGGCCTCGGGACAGGCGGGTACAATGAGCAGTTCTTC. This translates into CATSAGLGTGGYNEQFF. This chain joins TRBV15 and TRBJ2-3; 8 nucleotides agree with TRBD1. The closer fit of TRBJ2-1 to the DNA end suggests the J call may be wrong. Germline V gene lookup returns CDR1 LNHNV and CDR2 YYDKDF (reference sequence). This CDR3 spans 17 amino acids.